This T cell receptor beta chain originates from a study of blood T cell repertoires in COVID-19. Whole-study context: Acute and convalescent COVID-19 specimens originated in the United States, Italy and Spain. T cells, B-cell-depleted T cells, or PBMCs provided the cDNA or gDNA that served as material.

There are 11 residues in the CDR3. V dropped 7 bases and J dropped 5 bases, with 8 bases sitting between them. The V gene's germline CDR1 is ENHRY and CDR2 SYGVKD. It was during active infection that Seattle patients were enrolled and then longitudinally followed. In the source study's methods: Quantification of nucleated cells was approximated via reference gene primer amplification. The data were produced by immunoSEQ multiplex PCR, yet TCRdb's version contains in-frame clones alone and is incomplete. The V and J calls and clone size were taken over from that table, and D and trimming were inferred from the DNA. Of 200,000 to 300,000 clones in the sample, around 81% are singletons; the top ten hold 6.5% to 9%.

Sequencing used peripheral blood. The V and J genes are TRBV10-3 and TRBJ1-1; possible D gene TRBD1, 6 bases. The clonotype comes from a woman over 75 with COVID-19, enrolled during active disease. The chain's CDR3 is CAIKGGTEAFF. In DNA form, the CDR3 reads TGTGCCATCAAGGGGGGGACTGAAGCTTTCTTT.